The T cell receptor (beta chain) under discussion was sequenced for a study of OX40 agonist ivuxolimab in advanced cancers. The CDR3 extends over 14 amino acids. The germline V gene has CDR1 MNHEY and CDR2 SVGAGI. Between the trimmed V and J ends, which lost 6 bases and 4 bases, there was a span of 13 bases. The protocol was immunoSEQ multiplex PCR, while the TCRdb copy is restricted to in-frame clones and leaves out a portion. The sample includes more than 65,000 clones, around 84% of them seen just once. The sequence derives from an adult with an advanced solid tumor such as melanoma, head and neck, liver or kidney cancer. Material: CD4+ or CD8+ T cells sorted from blood, obtained in a trial of the OX40 agonist ivuxolimab. This chain connects TRBV6-5 to TRBJ1-3; the D is unclear. This CDR3 reads CASRGGFGGNTIYF. CDR3 sequence (DNA): TGTGCCAGCAGGGGCGGATTCGGGGGAAACACCATATATTTT.